Here is one T cell receptor beta chain with its context. The antigen remains undetermined. These data come from a study of T cell responses to AZD1222 COVID-19 vaccine. Study-wide points: Regions 160-218 and 743-854 dominated among vaccine-associated CD4 TCRs spanning spike. With two AZD1222 doses given, Spike-specific TCR breadth and depth both rose. Only five or six individuals given AZD1222 were seropositive at baseline. The reported proportion of spike-specific TCRs targeting unmutated variant regions was nearly half.

TCRdb's copy holds only in-frame clones and misses some; the assay was immunoSEQ multiplex PCR. The sample lists 90,000 to 100,000 clones, about nine tenths seen once, with about 17% in the top ten. The V and J ends lost 0 bases and 1 base respectively, with 4 bases between them. The length of the CDR3 is 14 residues. CDR1 is SGHRS, CDR2 YFSETQ, per germline. The material sequenced was peripheral blood, taken 28 days after the second AZD1222 dose. The rearrangement links TRBV5-1 to TRBJ2-2; D is undetermined. This TCR derives from an adult who received the AZD1222 COVID-19 vaccine. CDR3 loop: CASSLDVNTGELFF. DNA for the CDR3: TGCGCCAGCAGCTTGGATGTGAACACCGGGGAGCTGTTTTTT.